The clone carrying this TCR beta chain was found many times. This sample was taken from a study of metastatic and nonmetastatic thyroid tumors. About the research overall: Malignant and benign thyroid patients had repertoires compared in peripheral blood and tumor or nodule tissue.

No patient had received any treatment before thyroid surgery. Trimming stripped 4 bases from V and 2 bases from J, with 12 bases between. The CDR3 is 15 residues long. Germline-derived CDR1 and CDR2 are LGHDT and YNNKEL (reference sequence). TCRdb re-called the PCR reads with MiXCR. The data hold over 25,000 clones, with roughly 15% observed a single time. The sequence came from a female donor with papillary thyroid cancer or a benign thyroid nodule (not recorded which). Some clones in this sample may be carry-over from other donors' samples. The V gene is TRBV3-1, the J gene TRBJ2-1, with D uncertain. Sequenced material: blood. The CDR3, as DNA: TGTGCCAGCAGCCCAATGGGGTGGGCCTACAATGAGCAGTTCTTC. This codes for CASSPMGWAYNEQFF.